This entry lists 8 T cell receptor beta chains sequenced from one sample in a study of cytomegalovirus exposure and HLA in healthy donors. The PCR contained 60 Vbeta and 13 Jbeta primers. Using immunoSEQ multiplex PCR, the repertoire was profiled, and TCRdb retains in-frame clones only, with some absent. This table has about 130,000 clones, around three quarters appearing once. Material for sequencing was PBMCs. The receptors were sampled from a woman aged 60-75 years in good health and CMV-seropositive.

The V call is TRBV19, the J call TRBJ2-2, with TRBD1 as a possible D gene (6 bases). Germline values: CDR1 LNHDA, CDR2 SQIVND (reference sequence). V lost 5 bases and J 8 bases, leaving 15 bases between the germline ends. The CDR3 has 14 residues. CDR3 sequence: CASSGYRVRGELFF. The CDR3 DNA is TGTGCCAGTAGTGGGTACAGGGTTAGGGGGGAGCTGTTTTTT. The full variable domain, its missing parts supplied by reference TRBV19 and TRBJ2-2, is DGGITQSPKYLFRKEGQNVTLSCEQNLNHDAMYWYRQDPGQGLRLIYYSQIVNDFQKGDIAEGYSVSREKKESFPLTVTSAQKNPTAFYLCASSGYRVRGELFFGEGSRLTVL.

The chain employs TRBV6-5 and TRBJ1-2; 8 bases map to TRBD1. The CDR3 is 14 amino acids. CDR1 and CDR2 (germline): MNHEY, SVGAGI. After removal of 6 bases from V and 1 base from J, the junction contained 4 bases not matched to a gene. The CDR3 here is CASRTGQVNYGYTF. DNA for the CDR3: TGTGCCAGCAGAACGGGACAGGTTAACTATGGCTACACCTTC.

The chain couples TRBV7-3 to TRBJ2-3, with 7 nucleotides matching TRBD2. CDR1 and CDR2 from the germline V gene are SGHTA and FQGTGA. V shed 5 bases, J shed 2 bases, and the junction held 7 bases outside the gene matches. The CDR3 extends over 15 amino acids. The chain's CDR3 is CASSPMGGNTDTQYF. The CDR3 DNA sequence: TGTGCCAGCAGCCCAATGGGAGGGAACACAGATACGCAGTATTTT. Supplemented by reference TRBV7-3 and TRBJ2-3, the full variable domain reads GAGVSQTPSNKVTEKGKYVELRCDPISGHTALYWYRQSLGQGPEFLIYFQGTGAADDSGLPNDRFFAVRPEGSVSTLKIQRTERGDSAVYLCASSPMGGNTDTQYFGPGTRLTVL.

J is TRBJ1-1 and V is TRBV6-5; unclear D gene. With 5 bases removed from V and 5 bases from J, the gap between germline ends came to 12 bases. The length of the CDR3 is 13 residues. Germline loops: CDR1 MNHEY, CDR2 SVGAGI. CDR3: CASSEEVRTEAFF. CDR3 in DNA: TGTGCCAGCAGTGAAGAGGTCCGGACTGAAGCTTTCTTT.

This clone was seen only a few times. J is TRBJ2-2 and V is TRBV27; 11 positions match TRBD1. Germline lookup yields CDR1 MNHEY and CDR2 SMNVEV (reference sequence). V lost 6 bases and J lost 5; bases outside the gene matches: 5. The CDR3 consists of 15 residues. For the CDR3, the DNA is TGTGCCAGCAGATCCGGGACAGGGGGTACCGGGGAGCTGTTTTTT. As protein: CASRSGTGGTGELFF.

The chain recombines TRBV10-2 with TRBJ1-6; 8 nucleotides line up with TRBD1. This CDR3 contains 16 residues. With 5 bases clipped from V and 2 bases from J, the junction kept 5 bases outside the gene matches. CDR1 is WSHSY and CDR2 is SAAADI in the germline V gene. The CDR3 spells CASSIDRGTYNSPLHF. CDR3 bases: TGCGCCAGCAGTATTGACAGGGGCACCTATAATTCACCCCTCCACTTT.

V and J are TRBV27 and TRBJ1-2, with TRBD1 matching 9 bases. The V gene end was trimmed by 5 bases and the J gene end by 8 bases; junction bases not matched to a gene: 9. Germline V lookup: CDR1 MNHEY, CDR2 SMNVEV (reference sequence). The CDR3 has 14 amino acids. CDR3 region: CASSTPGQGGGYTF. The CDR3 DNA sequence: TGTGCCAGCAGTACCCCGGGACAGGGAGGAGGCTACACCTTC.

The chain is built from TRBV5-1 and TRBJ1-2; 12 bases line up with TRBD1. Trimming cost V 4 bases and J 11 bases; bases outside gene matches: 9. CDR3 length equals 14 residues. Germline V gene data show CDR1 as SGHRS and CDR2 as YFSETQ. CDR3 residues: CASSPGTGGFGYTF. In DNA, the CDR3 is TGCGCCAGCAGCCCGGGGACAGGGGGCTTTGGTTACACCTTC.